This T cell receptor (beta chain) was identified during a study of OX40 agonist ivuxolimab in advanced cancers. Overall study findings and caveats: Researchers report that CD8+ T cells had, on average, more expanded clones than CD4+.

The data were produced by immunoSEQ multiplex PCR, yet TCRdb's version contains in-frame clones alone and is incomplete. The sample yields 99,000 or so clones, about 80% seen once. On this clone: Its matching antigen is unknown.

The V end lost 3 bases, the J end lost 1 base, and 6 bases lay between the germline ends. CDR3 size: 13 residues. The germline V gene has CDR1 SGDLS and CDR2 YYNGEE. This TCR was sampled from an adult with an advanced solid tumor such as melanoma, head and neck, liver or kidney cancer. V and J are TRBV9 and TRBJ2-3; D unresolved. The sequencing used CD4+ or CD8+ T cells sorted from blood, collected in a trial of the OX40 agonist ivuxolimab. As DNA, the CDR3 is TGTGCCAGCAGCGATGGCGGCACAGATACGCAGTATTTT. Protein product: CASSDGGTDTQYF.